These T cell receptor beta chains were read from a single sample in a study of blood T cell repertoires in COVID-19. Generated by immunoSEQ multiplex PCR, the TCRdb table keeps only in-frame clones and is missing some. The profile shows about 200,000 clones, about 83% of them singletons. Sequenced sample: peripheral blood. The origin of the receptors is a person between 65 and 79 years old with COVID-19, enrolled during active disease. The CDR3 runs from the conserved cysteine through the conserved F or W.

cdr3_aa	v_call	j_call
CASSQWQGPETQYF	TRBV3-1/TRBV3-2	TRBJ2-5
CASSLLAGGSYNEQFF	TRBV28	TRBJ2-1
CATGGDSYNSPLHF	TRBV24-1	TRBJ1-6
CASSLWDSYEAFF	TRBV7-2	TRBJ1-1
CASSVGGRNNEKLFF	TRBV9	TRBJ1-4
CASSLVGQGAKGANVLTF	TRBV7-3	TRBJ2-6
CASSIETGGQPLNQPQHF	TRBV19	TRBJ1-5
CASSYSSAASGGRNQETQYF	TRBV6-2/TRBV6-3	TRBJ2-5
CAIRGTSGGAPDTQYF	TRBV10-3	TRBJ2-3
CASRVAGGPDEQYF	TRBV7-2	TRBJ2-7
CAWSVRGTGTEAFF	TRBV30	TRBJ1-1
CASSPPLKGRTEAFF	TRBV18	TRBJ1-1
CASTSGTGGSMNTEAFF	TRBV19	TRBJ1-1
CAISYDGTPLTDTQYF	TRBV10-3	TRBJ2-3
CASSPPTANTEAFF	TRBV28	TRBJ1-1
CASSLSLAGTSGGDTQYF	TRBV19	TRBJ2-3
CATSGLDRPETQYF	TRBV24-1	TRBJ2-5
CASSSYGSYNSPLHF	TRBV6-6	TRBJ1-6
CASSIRGDTQYF	TRBV3-1/TRBV3-2	TRBJ2-3
CASSYQGVGSYEQYF	TRBV5-1	TRBJ2-7
CASSSAAFPNNEQFF	TRBV5-5	TRBJ2-1
CASSIREDTQYF	TRBV19	TRBJ2-3
CSASDSISYNEQFF	TRBV20-1	TRBJ2-1
CASSTGGADNEQFF	TRBV5-1	TRBJ2-1
CASTPGQESYNEQFF	TRBV5-6	TRBJ2-1
CASSELYRDGGPQHF	TRBV2	TRBJ1-5
CAIRNLAGGSDGTQYF	TRBV10-3	TRBJ2-3
CASSLSGDQPQHF	TRBV7-9	TRBJ1-5
CASSLSIAGSFYEQYF	TRBV7-8	TRBJ2-7
CASSLNRGVYEQFF	TRBV7-3	TRBJ2-1
CASSYTEGNQPQHF	TRBV6-6	TRBJ1-5
CASSHTGFDEQFF	TRBV11-2	TRBJ2-1
CASSRTSHQETQYF	TRBV7-2	TRBJ2-5
CASSYINSNQPQHF	TRBV6-5	TRBJ1-5
CASSRTGRGTEAFF	TRBV25-1	TRBJ1-1
CASSRSNSGAYYEQYF	TRBV3-1/TRBV3-2	TRBJ2-7
CASSLGRGLQETQYF	TRBV7-3	TRBJ2-5
CASSNRVGSQETQYF	TRBV7-9	TRBJ2-5
CSASSFGGQVNSPLHF	TRBV20-1	TRBJ1-6
CASSRLSGSSYNEQFF	TRBV14	TRBJ2-1
CASSLGLAASYNEQFF	TRBV7-9	TRBJ2-1
CASSVTGVTLTDEQFF	TRBV19	TRBJ2-1
CASSPTQQGVTGTEAFF	TRBV19	TRBJ1-1
CASSGGIGEYPTQYF	TRBV5-1	TRBJ2-5
CASSVLNTEAFF	TRBV28	TRBJ1-1
CASSLAGGRTDTQYF	TRBV19	TRBJ2-3
CAISESGGDQPQHF	TRBV10-3	TRBJ1-5
CASSPRSYEQYF	TRBV6-2/TRBV6-3	TRBJ2-7
CASSLWPENYGYTF	TRBV28	TRBJ1-2
CASSLEGVWNTEAFF	TRBV7-2	TRBJ1-1
CASKGRENTGELFF	TRBV7-8	TRBJ2-2